The 31 T cell receptor beta chains reported below all come from one sample, sequenced in a study of T cell responses to AZD1222 COVID-19 vaccine. Sequencing was performed with immunoSEQ multiplex PCR; in TCRdb, only in-frame clones are kept and a portion is missing. The sample carries 55,000 to 70,000 clones, 60% to 85% recorded once. Sequencing used peripheral blood, obtained on day 0 of AZD1222 vaccination. The source of these receptors is an adult in good health.

The V call is TRBV7-2, the J call TRBJ2-1, with 7 bases lining up with TRBD1. This CDR3 has 16 amino acids. V shed 5 bases, J shed 2 bases, and the junction held 9 bases outside the gene matches. CDR1 is SGHTA and CDR2 is FQGNSA in the germline V gene. The CDR3 reads CASSLITGTAYNEQFF. CDR3 DNA sequence: TGTGCCAGCAGCCTAATTACCGGGACAGCCTACAATGAGCAGTTCTTC.

The rearrangement links TRBV6-5 to TRBJ2-5; D may be TRBD1 (5 bases). Germline lookup yields CDR1 MNHEY and CDR2 SVGAGI. Between the trimmed V and J ends, which lost 7 bases and 2 bases, there was a span of 17 bases. The CDR3 sequence is 15 residues long. The CDR3 here is CASTTTQDPQETQYF. CDR3 sequence (DNA): TGTGCCAGCACCACCACACAGGATCCACAAGAGACCCAGTACTTC.

V and J are TRBV14 and TRBJ1-1; no clear D gene. This CDR3 spans 13 amino acids. Germline V gene lookup returns CDR1 SGHDN and CDR2 FVKESK. Trimming stripped 3 bases from V and 0 bases from J, with 5 bases between. The CDR3 region has the DNA TGTGCCAGCAGCCAGGAGTTGAACACTGAAGCTTTCTTT. It translates to CASSQELNTEAFF. Full variable domain (remainder filled in from reference TRBV14 and TRBJ1-1): EAGVTQFPSHSVIEKGQTVTLRCDPISGHDNLYWYRRVMGKEIKFLLHFVKESKQDESGMPNNRFLAERTGGTYSTLKVQPAELEDSGVYFCASSQELNTEAFFGQGTRLTVV.

The chain combines TRBV7-2 with TRBJ2-1, with 7 bases that match TRBD2. Germline CDR1 reads SGHTA; CDR2 reads FQGNSA. The length of the CDR3 is 15 residues. Unmatched junction bases numbered 10, after V lost 5 bases and J lost 6 bases. CDR3 in amino acids: CASSRGLITANEQFF. The CDR3 DNA is TGTGCCAGCAGCCGGGGACTAATCACGGCCAATGAGCAGTTCTTC.

CDR3 bases: TGTGCCAGCAGCCCGACAGAACAAGAGACCCAGTACTTC. It is translated as CASSPTEQETQYF. The rearrangement links TRBV12-3 or TRBV12-4 to TRBJ2-5; a possible D gene is TRBD1 (5 bases). There are 13 residues in the CDR3. V lost 6 bases and J lost 2, with 10 bases in between.

There are a few counts of this clone. The CDR3 nucleotides are TGTGCCAGCAGCGATATTAGCAATCAGCCCCAGCATTTT. Its translation is CASSDISNQPQHF. The rearrangement links TRBV3-1 (or the pseudogene TRBV3-2) to TRBJ1-5; D gene uncertain. Germline CDR1 reads LGHDT; CDR2 reads YNNKEL (reference sequence). This CDR3 region has 13 residues. Trimming cost V 5 bases and J 0 bases, with 5 bases left between them.

The gene calls are TRBV6-4 and TRBJ2-7; D is ambiguous. V was cut by 6 bases and J by 4 bases, with 16 bases left in between. The CDR3 runs 14 residues. Per germline, CDR1 MRHNA and CDR2 SNTAGT. CDR3 region: CASRSVRTGYEQYF. The CDR3 nucleotides are TGTGCCAGCAGGTCAGTGAGAACGGGTTACGAGCAGTACTTC.

The V call is TRBV7-2, the J call TRBJ2-1, with D possibly TRBD1 on 5 matching bases. The CDR3 has 13 amino acids. The germline gives CDR1 SGHTA, CDR2 FQGNSA. V was pared by 1 base and J by 15 bases, with 16 bases between. CDR3 protein: CASSLVSRAIPFF. The DNA of the CDR3 is TGTGCCAGCAGCTTAGTTAGCAGGGCTATCCCGTTCTTC. Based on the CDR3 plus reference TRBV7-2 and TRBJ2-1, the full variable domain is GAGVSQSPSNKVTEKGKDVELRCDPISGHTALYWYRQSLGQGLEFLIYFQGNSAPDKSGLPSDRFSAERTGGSVSTLTIQRTQQEDSAVYLCASSLVSRAIPFFGPGTRLTVL.

Only a few counts were recorded for this clone. The genes are TRBV6-1 and TRBJ1-2, with D possibly matching TRBD1 (5 bases). V lost 3 bases and J lost 8, with 13 bases in between. Germline loops: CDR1 MNHNS, CDR2 SASEGT. This CDR3 is 13 amino acids long. CDR3 amino acids: CASSEGDVGGYTF. The CDR3 DNA follows: TGTGCCAGCAGTGAGGGGGATGTGGGGGGCTACACCTTC.

This chain connects TRBV30 to TRBJ1-4; D not resolved. CDR3 length equals 14 residues. V was pared by 1 base and J by 11 bases, with 17 bases between. The germline CDR1 and CDR2 sequences are GTSNPN and SVGIG (reference sequence). Here the CDR3 reads CAWSGYSKSEKLFF. The DNA for the CDR3 is TGTGCCTGGAGTGGATATTCAAAGTCAGAGAAACTGTTTTTT.

The CDR3 DNA reads TGCGCCAGCTCACCAACGGCGTCCTATGGCTACACCTTC. Translation: CASSPTASYGYTF. This chain connects TRBV5-1 to TRBJ1-2; D is uncertain. The CDR3 covers 13 residues. Germline V gene sequence: CDR1 SGHRS, CDR2 YFSETQ. V lost 7 bases and J lost 4, with 14 bases in between.

J is TRBJ1-2 and V is TRBV12-3 or TRBV12-4; 8 positions agree with TRBD1. The junction had 7 bases not matched to a gene; V was cut back by 6 bases and J by 7 bases. This CDR3 comprises 13 residues. The CDR3 coding sequence is TGTGCCAGCAGCCACGGACAGGGAACTGGCTACACCTTC. It specifies CASSHGQGTGYTF.

CDR3 protein: CASSPLDSYGYTF. As DNA, the CDR3 is TGTGCCAGCAGTCCGCTGGACAGCTATGGCTACACCTTC. V and J are TRBV27 and TRBJ1-2; maybe TRBD1 (6 bases). The CDR3 is 13 amino acids. Germline V gene data show CDR1 as MNHEY and CDR2 as SMNVEV (reference sequence). The ends were cut back, 5 bases at V and 4 bases at J, with 11 bases in the middle.

V usage is TRBV19 and J usage is TRBJ1-6; unclear D gene. Germline CDR1 reads LNHDA; CDR2 reads SQIVND (reference sequence). This CDR3 spans 13 amino acids. V was trimmed by 3 bases and J by 8 bases, leaving 8 bases between them. Here the CDR3 DNA reads TGTGCCAGTAGTATCGTACAGTATTCACCCCTCCACTTT. This gives the protein CASSIVQYSPLHF.

This clone was counted only a few times. This chain links TRBV5-1 with TRBJ2-3, with D hard to call. The CDR3 has 12 residues. In germline, CDR1 is SGHRS, CDR2 YFSETQ. Trimming cost V 1 base and J 4 bases, with 4 bases left between them. The CDR3 nucleotides read TGCGCCAGCAGCTTGACAGCAGATACGCAGTATTTT. Translation: CASSLTADTQYF. Using reference TRBV5-1 and TRBJ2-3 for the parts outside the CDR3, the full variable domain is KAGVTQTPRYLIKTRGQQVTLSCSPISGHRSVSWYQQTPGQGLQFLFEYFSETQRNKGNFPGRFSGRQFSNSRSEMNVSTLELGDSALYLCASSLTADTQYFGPGTRLTVL.

The CDR3 DNA reads as TGTGCCAGCAGCCCGACAGAGAACACTGAAGCTTTCTTT. Translated, it gives CASSPTENTEAFF. V is TRBV11-2 and J is TRBJ1-1, with TRBD1 as a possible D gene (5 bases). The CDR3 sequence is 13 residues long. V was shortened by 5 bases and J by 1 base, with 8 bases between the two germline ends. Germline CDR1 and CDR2: SGHAT and FQNNGV.

This clone has only a few counts. The rearrangement links TRBV2 to TRBJ1-6; D is perhaps TRBD1 (5 bases). Germline CDR1 and CDR2: SNHLY and FYNNEI. V dropped 8 bases and J dropped 6 bases, with 11 bases sitting between them. The CDR3 covers 13 residues. The DNA for the CDR3 is TGTGCCAGCCTCCGGGACGCTAATTCACCCCTCCACTTT. This gives the protein CASLRDANSPLHF.

The V call is TRBV7-3, the J call TRBJ2-1, with no clear D. This CDR3 is built from 15 residues. V was pared by 3 bases and J by 0 bases, with 9 bases between. The germline V gene encodes CDR1 SGHTA and CDR2 FQGTGA. CDR3 residues: CASSFAKSSYNEQFF. The CDR3 DNA reads as TGTGCCAGCAGCTTCGCCAAGAGCTCCTACAATGAGCAGTTCTTC.

This clone was detected only once. CDR3: CASSYGIPNTEAFF. DNA for the CDR3: TGTGCCAGCAGTTACGGCATCCCGAACACTGAAGCTTTCTTT. This chain joins TRBV6-5 and TRBJ1-1; D gene ambiguous. The CDR3 runs 14 residues. V gave up 2 bases and J gave up 1 base, with 8 bases separating them. In germline, CDR1 is MNHEY, CDR2 SVGAGI.

This clone was counted between two and nine times. V usage is TRBV7-9 and J usage is TRBJ1-1; the match to TRBD1 covers 8 bases. Germline V gene lookup returns CDR1 SEHNR and CDR2 FQNEAQ (reference sequence). This CDR3 contains 15 residues. Losses at the gene ends were 4 bases for V and 1 base for J; bases not matched to a gene: 5. The CDR3 loop is CASSSRTGRNTEAFF. CDR3 nucleotide sequence: TGTGCCAGCAGCTCCCGGACAGGGAGGAACACTGAAGCTTTCTTT.

This chain connects TRBV30 to TRBJ1-1, with D perhaps TRBD1 (5 bases). The CDR3 is made up of 16 amino acids. Per the germline V gene, CDR1 is GTSNPN and CDR2 is SVGIG (reference sequence). The V and J ends lost 8 bases and 5 bases respectively, with 27 bases between them. The chain's CDR3 is CAGGRGAGQGMTEAFF. The DNA for the CDR3 is TGTGCCGGGGGGAGGGGCGCGGGGCAGGGAATGACTGAAGCTTTCTTT.

The rearrangement uses TRBV6-8 and TRBJ2-7, with TRBD1 identical over 8 bases. The V gene's germline CDR1 is MNHGY and CDR2 SAAAGT. The V gene end was trimmed by 5 bases and the J gene end by 3 bases; junction bases not matched to a gene: 9. CDR3 length: 15 residues. CDR3 nucleotide sequence: TGTGCCAGCAGTGGGGGGCAGGGGGCCCACTACGAGCAGTACTTC. Translation gives CASSGGQGAHYEQYF.

In its sample, this clone was seen once. The chain is built from TRBV2 and TRBJ1-6; D gene unclear. The V end was cut by 10 bases, the J end by 11 bases, with 18 bases between. The CDR3 spans 13 residues. Germline V CDR1 and CDR2: SNHLY, FYNNEI. The CDR3 region has the DNA TGTGCCATCACGTCGTCTACTGGGGCACCCCTCCACTTT. Its protein product is CAITSSTGAPLHF.

The genes are TRBV5-1 and TRBJ2-3, with D uncertain. The length of the CDR3 is 13 residues. Trimming took 0 bases from V and 5 from J, leaving 7 bases between them. The germline gives CDR1 SGHRS, CDR2 YFSETQ. In nucleotides, the CDR3 is TGCGCCAGCAGCTTGGATGGGATAGATACGCAGTATTTT. It specifies CASSLDGIDTQYF.

CDR3 residues: CASSLTRAFSRYGYTF. CDR3 nucleotide sequence: TGTGCCAGCAGCTTAACCCGGGCTTTTTCCCGCTATGGCTACACCTTC. This chain joins TRBV7-2 and TRBJ1-2; D unclear. Between the trimmed V and J ends, which lost 2 bases and 4 bases, there was a span of 17 bases. From germline, CDR1 is SGHTA and CDR2 FQGNSA. CDR3 length: 16 residues.

The J gene is TRBJ2-1, the V gene TRBV18, with 10 bases identical to TRBD1. The CDR3 totals 16 residues. The germline V gene encodes CDR1 KGHSH and CDR2 LQKENI. V lost 0 bases, J lost 5 bases, and 4 bases stayed unmatched. CDR3 loop: CASSPPWDRGNNEQFF. CDR3 nucleotide sequence: TGTGCCAGCTCACCACCCTGGGACAGGGGAAACAATGAGCAGTTCTTC. The full variable domain, its missing parts supplied by reference TRBV18 and TRBJ2-1, is NAGVMQNPRHLVRRRGQEARLRCSPMKGHSHVYWYRQLPEEGLKFMVYLQKENIIDESGMPKERFSAEFPKEGPSILRIQQVVRGDSAAYFCASSPPWDRGNNEQFFGPGTRLTVL.

This clone was seen just once. The CDR3: CASDATVGNTEAFF. CDR3 sequence (DNA): TGTGCCAGTGATGCGACGGTGGGGAACACTGAAGCTTTCTTT. The chain carries TRBV19 and TRBJ1-1; D is uncertain. Germline lookup yields CDR1 LNHDA and CDR2 SQIVND (reference sequence). This CDR3 is built from 14 residues. Trimming took 8 bases from V and 1 from J, leaving 14 bases between them.

V usage is TRBV11-2 and J usage is TRBJ1-6; TRBD1 aligns across 7 bases. The CDR3 is 16 residues long. CDR1 and CDR2 from the germline V gene are SGHAT and FQNNGV. V was clipped by 3 bases and J by 8 bases; unmatched bases: 10. This chain's CDR3 is CASSFSGQERYSPLHF. CDR3 DNA: TGTGCCAGCAGCTTCTCCGGACAGGAGAGGTATTCACCCCTCCACTTT.

The chain combines TRBV6-6 with TRBJ2-7; D possibly corresponds to TRBD2 (6 bases). From germline, CDR1 is MNHNY and CDR2 SVGAGI (reference sequence). CDR3 length equals 13 residues. V gave up 8 bases and J gave up 2 bases, with 13 bases separating them. The DNA for the CDR3 is TGTGCCAGCCGGGACTCGGTGACCTACGAGCAGTACTTC. This codes for CASRDSVTYEQYF.

This chain connects TRBV24-1 to TRBJ1-4, with D possibly TRBD1 on 5 matching bases. The CDR3 has 16 residues. Germline V lookup: CDR1 KGHDR, CDR2 SFDVKD. V lost 2 bases to trimming and J lost 5 bases, with 14 bases between them. The CDR3 spells CATSDSTLEGNEKLFF. For the CDR3, the DNA is TGTGCCACCAGTGATTCTACTTTGGAGGGGAATGAAAAACTGTTTTTT.

The V gene is TRBV19, the J gene TRBJ2-7; 8 bases agree with TRBD1. The V gene's germline CDR1 is LNHDA and CDR2 SQIVND (reference sequence). V lost 5 bases to trimming and J lost 2 bases; unmatched junction nucleotides: 8. CDR3 length equals 15 residues. CDR3 sequence reads: CASSPRDRQTYEQYF. CDR3 DNA: TGTGCCAGTAGTCCTAGGGACAGGCAAACCTACGAGCAGTACTTC. Full variable domain (outside the CDR3, taken from reference TRBV19 and TRBJ2-7): DGGITQSPKYLFRKEGQNVTLSCEQNLNHDAMYWYRQDPGQGLRLIYYSQIVNDFQKGDIAEGYSVSREKKESFPLTVTSAQKNPTAFYLCASSPRDRQTYEQYFGPGTRLTVT.